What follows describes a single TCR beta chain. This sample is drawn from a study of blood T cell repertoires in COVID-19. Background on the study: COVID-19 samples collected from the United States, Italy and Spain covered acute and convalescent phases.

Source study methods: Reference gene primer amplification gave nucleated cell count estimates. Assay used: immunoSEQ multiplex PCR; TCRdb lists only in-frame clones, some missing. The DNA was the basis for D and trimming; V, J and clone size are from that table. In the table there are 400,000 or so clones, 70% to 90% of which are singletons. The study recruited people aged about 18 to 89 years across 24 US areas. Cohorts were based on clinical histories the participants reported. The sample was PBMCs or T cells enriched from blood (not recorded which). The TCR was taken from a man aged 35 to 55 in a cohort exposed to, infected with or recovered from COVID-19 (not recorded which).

CDR3 loop: CASSPQVTGEQFF. The CDR3 DNA is TGTGCCAGCAGCCCCCAGGTTACAGGCGAGCAGTTCTTC. The chain couples TRBV28 to TRBJ2-1, with D maybe TRBD1 (5 bases). Looked up from germline, CDR1 is MDHEN and CDR2 is SYDVKM. The V end was cut by 6 bases, the J end by 10 bases, with 16 bases between. The CDR3 has 13 residues.